This paragraph reports one T cell receptor (beta chain). Within the sample, other DNA sequences also encode this same CDR3. The CDR3 covers 12 residues. The V end was cut by 5 bases, the J end by 4 bases, with 9 bases between. The germline V gene encodes CDR1 SEHNR and CDR2 FQNEAQ (reference sequence). Depths of 1 in 200,000 to 1 in 1 million T cells were the sequencing target. TCRdb's copy holds only in-frame clones and misses some; the assay was immunoSEQ multiplex PCR. This sample has more than 300,000 clones, with about 80% found just once. This sample was included in a study of cytotoxic CD8 clonotypes in ibrutinib-treated CLL.

The TCR originated in a human donor with chronic lymphocytic leukemia. V usage is TRBV7-9 and J usage is TRBJ2-7, with unresolved D. The sequencing here drew on PBMCs, taken before ibrutinib treatment. CDR3 residues: CASSPTGYEQYF. The CDR3 DNA reads TGTGCCAGCAGCCCTACTGGGTACGAGCAGTACTTC.